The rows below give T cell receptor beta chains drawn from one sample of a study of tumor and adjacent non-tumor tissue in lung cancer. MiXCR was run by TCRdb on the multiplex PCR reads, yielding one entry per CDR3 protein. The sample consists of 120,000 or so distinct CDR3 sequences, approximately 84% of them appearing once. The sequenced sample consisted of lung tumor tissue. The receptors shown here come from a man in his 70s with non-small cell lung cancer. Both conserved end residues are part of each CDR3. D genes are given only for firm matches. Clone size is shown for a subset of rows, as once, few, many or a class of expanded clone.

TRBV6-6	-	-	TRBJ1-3	CASGLVGTANSGNTIYF	TGTGCCAGCGGTTTGGTTGGGACGGCTAACTCTGGAAACACCATATATTTT
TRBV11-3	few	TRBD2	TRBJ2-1	CASSLGLAGGPYDEQLF	TGTGCCAGCAGCTTAGGTCTAGCGGGAGGGCCCTACGATGAGCAGTTATTC
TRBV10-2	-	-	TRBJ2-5	CATQGGATRGETQYF	TGCGCCACCCAGGGAGGTGCAACGAGGGGGGAGACCCAGTACTTC
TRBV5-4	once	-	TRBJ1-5	CAGSVQGRNQPHHF	TGTGCCGGAAGCGTGCAGGGCCGCAATCAGCCCCATCATTTT
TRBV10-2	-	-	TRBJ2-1	CARSEPPLVHEQFF	TGCGCCCGCAGTGAGCCCCCACTAGTACATGAGCAGTTCTTC
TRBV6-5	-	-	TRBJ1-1	CARSYEVITEAFF	TGTGCCAGAAGTTACGAGGTGATCACTGAAGCTTTCTTT
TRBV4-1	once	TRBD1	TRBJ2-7	CASNQVFDRVHEQYF	TGCGCCAGCAACCAAGTGTTTGACAGGGTCCACGAACAGTACTTC
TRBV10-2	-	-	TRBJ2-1	CASRYPGPSSREQFF	TGCGCCAGTAGGTACCCGGGACCCTCTTCTCGTGAGCAGTTCTTC
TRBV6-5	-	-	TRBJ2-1	CASSTMSVRFNEQFF	TGTGCCAGCAGTACGATGTCAGTGAGGTTCAATGAGCAGTTCTTC
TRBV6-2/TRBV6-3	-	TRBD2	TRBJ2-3	CVSSYASGNWVTQYF	TGTGTCAGCAGTTACGCTAGCGGGAATTGGGTTACGCAGTATTTT
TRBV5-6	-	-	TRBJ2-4	CASSATGAGVVGNIQYF	TGTGCCAGCAGCGCTACCGGTGCAGGGGTCGTTGGAAACATTCAGTATTTC
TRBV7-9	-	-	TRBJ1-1	CASSLAGAGTDAFF	TGTGCTAGTAGCTTAGCGGGGGCTGGCACTGATGCTTTCTTT
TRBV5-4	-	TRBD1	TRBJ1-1	CASIFKIGTGGTEAFF	TGTGCCAGCATCTTTAAGATCGGGACAGGGGGCACTGAAGCTTTCTTT
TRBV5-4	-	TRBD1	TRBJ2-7	CATSRDRHYEQYF	TGTGCCACTTCGCGGGACAGGCATTACGAGCAGTACTTC
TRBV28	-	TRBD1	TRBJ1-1	CANRTWTGLNTEAFF	TGTGCCAACAGGACTTGGACAGGCTTGAACACTGAAGCTTTCTTT
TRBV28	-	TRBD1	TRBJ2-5	CASRSWTGVIETQYF	TGTGCCAGCAGATCCTGGACAGGGGTCATAGAGACCCAGTACTTC
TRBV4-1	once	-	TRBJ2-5	CVSSQRWGQEAQYF	TGTGTCAGCAGCCAACGGTGGGGGCAAGAGGCCCAGTACTTC
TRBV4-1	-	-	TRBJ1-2	CTSNQEGRVNYGYTF	TGCACCAGCAACCAAGAGGGCAGGGTTAACTATGGCTACACCTTC
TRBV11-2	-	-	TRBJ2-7	CASNQWTEREKYF	TGTGCCAGCAACCAGTGGACCGAGCGCGAGAAGTACTTC
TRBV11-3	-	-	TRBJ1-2	CASILIKGAESDYTF	TGTGCCAGCATCTTAATTAAAGGGGCTGAGAGTGACTACACCTTC
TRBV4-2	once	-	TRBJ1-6	CASSPTSGLLHF	TGTGCCAGCAGCCCCACCTCGGGACTCCTCCACTTT
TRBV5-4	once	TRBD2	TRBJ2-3	CASSWRGGRADMQYW	TGTGCCAGCAGCTGGCGGGGGGGCCGGGCAGATATGCAGTATTGG
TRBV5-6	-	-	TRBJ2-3	CASNLVVLASTDTQYF	TGTGCCAGCAACTTGGTCGTGCTGGCAAGCACAGATACGCAGTATTTT
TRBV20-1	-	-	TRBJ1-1	CNARDFNQRVTEAFF	TGCAATGCTAGAGACTTTAACCAAAGGGTCACTGAAGCTTTCTTT
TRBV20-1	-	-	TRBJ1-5	CSARIPGDNQPLHF	TGCAGTGCTCGAATACCCGGGGATAATCAGCCCTTGCATTTT
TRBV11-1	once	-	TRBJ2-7	CADSLEASTSYEQYF	TGTGCCGACAGCTTAGAAGCTTCCACCTCATACGAGCAGTACTTC
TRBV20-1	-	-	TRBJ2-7	CSAPRSARSYVQYF	TGCAGTGCCCCTCGTAGTGCTAGGTCCTACGTGCAGTACTTC
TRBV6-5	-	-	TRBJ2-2	CTSSWARGRSTGELFF	TGTACTAGCAGCTGGGCCCGAGGGAGAAGCACCGGGGAGCTGTTTTTT
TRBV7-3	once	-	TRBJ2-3	CASSLTRVETQYF	TGTGCCAGCAGCTTAACGAGAGTGGAGACGCAGTATTTT
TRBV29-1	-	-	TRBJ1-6	CSVRGRGNSPLHF	TGTAGCGTTAGGGGACGGGGTAATTCACCCCTCCACTTT
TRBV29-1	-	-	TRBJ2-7	CNTWGTNPEQYF	TGCAACACCTGGGGGACGAACCCAGAGCAGTACTTC
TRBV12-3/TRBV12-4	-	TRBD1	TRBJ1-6	CASTSGTGGCNSPLHF	TGTGCCAGCACATCCGGGACAGGAGGCTGTAATTCACCCCTCCACTTT
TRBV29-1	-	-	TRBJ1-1	CSVMAERFEAFF	TGCAGCGTTATGGCGGAGAGGTTTGAAGCTTTCTTT
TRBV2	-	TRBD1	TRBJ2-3	CANRGGQGGTDTQYF	TGTGCCAACAGAGGGGGACAGGGCGGCACAGATACGCAGTATTTT
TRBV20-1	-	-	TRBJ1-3	CSAEGPGNIMYF	TGCAGTGCTGAGGGGCCCGGAAACATCATGTATTTT
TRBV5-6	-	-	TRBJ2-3	CASSLVTGGEDTQYF	TGTGCCAGCAGCTTGGTTACAGGAGGGGAAGATACGCAGTATTTT
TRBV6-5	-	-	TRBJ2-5	CASSYQDRRETQYF	TGTGCCAGCAGTTATCAAGACAGGAGGGAGACCCAGTACTTC
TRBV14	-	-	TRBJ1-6	CASSHEDPDNSPFHF	TGTGCCAGCAGCCATGAAGACCCTGACAATTCACCCTTCCACTTT
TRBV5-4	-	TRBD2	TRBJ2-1	CASRGAGTSWRAEQFF	TGTGCCAGTAGAGGAGCCGGGACTAGCTGGAGAGCGGAGCAGTTCTTC
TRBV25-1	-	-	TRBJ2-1	CASSEKVEVSATYNEQFF	TGTGCCAGCAGTGAGAAGGTGGAGGTGTCCGCTACCTACAATGAGCAGTTCTTC
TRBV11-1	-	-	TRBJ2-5	CASSLAHGGSQYF	TGTGCCAGCAGCTTAGCGCATGGAGGATCCCAGTACTTC
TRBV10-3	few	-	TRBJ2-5	CAFSARPSTIVIAVETQYF	TGTGCCTTCAGTGCTCGTCCTTCGACTATCGTAATTGCGGTGGAGACCCAGTACTTC